These 21 T cell receptor beta chains came from one sample sequenced in a study of T cells in Graves' hyperthyroidism and ophthalmopathy. Researchers took RNA transcripts and amplified the TCR beta CDR3 regions from them. The primer set for the first-round RT-PCR of the TCR CDR3 was HTBI. TCRdb re-derived calls from the multiplex PCR reads in MiXCR, one entry per CDR3 protein. The table records around 190,000 distinct CDR3 sequences, approximately 16% of them present only once. Sample: blood. All receptors derive from a woman between 45 and 60 years old with Graves' hyperthyroidism.

In its sample, this clonotype was seen many times. The gene calls are TRBV11-3 and TRBJ2-1; D gene uncertain. The CDR3 runs to 15 residues. Germline values: CDR1 SGHNT, CDR2 YENEEA. V was trimmed by 0 bases and J by 7 bases, leaving 13 bases between them. CDR3 in amino acids: CASSLDWAVGNEQFF. CDR3 sequence (DNA): TGTGCCAGCAGCTTAGACTGGGCAGTTGGGAATGAGCAGTTCTTC.

There are many counts of this clonotype. V is TRBV12-3 or TRBV12-4 and J is TRBJ2-1, with TRBD1 matching 8 bases. CDR3 length equals 15 residues. Germline trimming cut 2 bases from V and 5 bases from J; bases unmatched to any gene: 5. CDR3 nucleotides: TGTGCCAGCAGTTTATATCGGACAGGGCACAATGAGCAGTTCTTC. Encoded protein: CASSLYRTGHNEQFF.

This clonotype was detected ten times or more. The chain is built from TRBV20-1 and TRBJ1-2; 7 positions agree with TRBD1. Unmatched junction bases numbered 8, after V lost 0 bases and J lost 7 bases. Germline CDR1 and CDR2: DFQATT and SNEGSKA (reference sequence). The CDR3 contains 14 residues. As DNA, the CDR3 is TGCAGTGCTAGAGATGAAACAGGGGTTGTTGGCTACACCTTC. The encoded protein is CSARDETGVVGYTF.

The rearrangement joins TRBV7-9 to TRBJ2-7; no clear D gene. The germline V gene encodes CDR1 SEHNR and CDR2 FQNEAQ (reference sequence). The CDR3 is 11 amino acids. V dropped 5 bases and J dropped 6 bases, with 8 bases sitting between them. The DNA of the CDR3 is TGTGCCAGCAGCCATTTTGGCGAGCAGTACTTC. This translates into CASSHFGEQYF.

This clonotype has a count of ten or more. This chain connects TRBV18 to TRBJ1-2; D uncertain. The germline V and J ends were trimmed by 2 bases and 4 bases, with 11 bases remaining between them. Germline V gene sequence: CDR1 KGHSH, CDR2 LQKENI. The CDR3 spans 14 residues. CDR3 amino acids: CASSPGLGSYGYTF. CDR3 nucleotide sequence: TGTGCCAGCTCACCAGGGCTGGGTAGCTATGGCTACACCTTC.

In its sample, this clonotype was seen a few times. This may be a read error, as it is one base from a much larger clone. The chain uses TRBV20-1 and TRBJ2-3; D not resolved. CDR1 DFQATT and CDR2 SNEGSKA come from the germline V gene (reference sequence). The CDR3 extends over 16 amino acids. This chain's CDR3 is CSARDRVKPTADTRYF. Here the CDR3 DNA reads TGCAGTGCTAGAGATAGGGTGAAGCCTACCGCAGATACGCGGTATTTT.

The chain carries TRBV10-3 and TRBJ2-1, with TRBD2 matching over 9 bases. Germline V gene data show CDR1 as ENHRY and CDR2 as SYGVKD. V lost 5 bases and J lost 0; bases outside the gene matches: 5. CDR3 size: 16 residues. CDR3 sequence (DNA): TGTGCCATCAGTCGACTAGCGGAAAGCTCCTACAATGAGCAGTTCTTC. Its translation is CAISRLAESSYNEQFF.

The chain carries TRBV24-1 and TRBJ2-3, with TRBD2 matching 12 bases. Trimming cost V 3 bases and J 12 bases; bases outside gene matches: 9. This CDR3 is 15 amino acids long. The germline gives CDR1 KGHDR, CDR2 SFDVKD. CDR3 coding DNA: TGTGCCACCAGTGATCCGGCTAGCGGGAGGGCCCGTCAGTATTTT. Protein product: CATSDPASGRARQYF.

Many counts were recorded for this clonotype. This chain connects TRBV11-2 to TRBJ1-2; D is unresolved. This CDR3 is 15 amino acids long. The germline gives CDR1 SGHAT, CDR2 FQNNGV. V was clipped by 4 bases and J by 8 bases, with 20 bases between them. This CDR3 is CASSSHGGNPLGYTF. CDR3 coding DNA: TGTGCCAGCAGCTCACACGGCGGGAACCCACTGGGCTACACCTTC.

The J gene is TRBJ1-4, the V gene TRBV2; tentative D call: TRBD1 (5 bases). CDR1 and CDR2 (germline): SNHLY, FYNNEI. V was clipped by 4 bases and J by 7 bases, with 10 bases between them. This CDR3 contains 13 residues. The CDR3 DNA follows: TGTGCCAGCAGTGGACAGAAGGGTGAAAAACTGTTTTTT. Protein sequence: CASSGQKGEKLFF.

This clonotype was counted between two and nine times. The gene calls are TRBV2 and TRBJ1-2, with TRBD1 matching over 8 bases. J gave up 4 bases and V 5 bases, and 9 bases lay outside the gene matches. This CDR3 spans 15 amino acids. Looked up from germline, CDR1 is SNHLY and CDR2 is FYNNEI. Here the CDR3 reads CASSTDAGGSYGYTF. CDR3 nucleotides: TGTGCCAGCAGTACCGACGCAGGGGGCTCCTATGGCTACACCTTC.

This clonotype has just a few counts. This chain joins TRBV29-1 and TRBJ2-1; 12 bases align to TRBD2. Germline CDR1 and CDR2: SQVTM and ANQGSEA. This CDR3 has 15 residues. V shed 3 bases, J shed 4 bases, and the junction held 4 bases outside the gene matches. This CDR3 is CSVDAGLAGYNEQFF. CDR3 nucleotide sequence: TGCAGCGTTGACGCCGGACTAGCGGGGTACAATGAGCAGTTCTTC.

The sample holds many counts of this clonotype. The chain employs TRBV11-2 and TRBJ2-1; TRBD1 is a possible D gene (7 bases). Trimming took 5 bases from V and 4 from J, leaving 21 bases between them. This CDR3 spans 17 amino acids. Germline CDR1 is SGHAT and CDR2 is FQNNGV. CDR3 amino acids: CASSRLGGQRGYNEQFF. CDR3 coding DNA: TGTGCCAGCAGCCGACTCGGGGGACAGAGAGGGTACAATGAGCAGTTCTTC.

This clonotype was recorded many times. This chain connects TRBV19 to TRBJ2-7; TRBD1 aligns across 7 bases. Looked up from germline, CDR1 is LNHDA and CDR2 is SQIVND (reference sequence). The CDR3 covers 15 residues. V shed 9 bases, J shed 0 bases, and the junction held 11 bases outside the gene matches. CDR3 region: CASSYRGPSSYEQYF. The CDR3 DNA follows: TGTGCCAGCAGCTACAGGGGACCCAGCTCCTACGAGCAGTACTTC.

This chain uses TRBV28 with TRBJ2-1, with a tentative D call TRBD1 (7 bases). This CDR3 spans 14 amino acids. Trimming pared 6 bases from V and 6 bases from J, leaving 15 bases between. The V gene's germline CDR1 is MDHEN and CDR2 SYDVKM. In DNA, the CDR3 is TGTGCCAGCAGCACTCGACAGGGAGGCAATGAGCAGTTCTTC. Its protein product is CASSTRQGGNEQFF.

This chain links TRBV27 with TRBJ2-2, with D unresolved. CDR3 length: 14 residues. The V gene lost 1 base and the J gene lost 5 bases, with 8 bases spanning the gap. CDR1 is MNHEY, CDR2 SMNVEV, per germline (reference sequence). The CDR3 nucleotides read TGTGCCAGCAGTTTATTATCGACAACCGGGGAGCTGTTTTTT. It encodes CASSLLSTTGELFF.

This clonotype was seen many times. The CDR3 reads CASSLEVSGDEQFF. As DNA, the CDR3 is TGTGCCAGCAGCTTAGAGGTCTCCGGGGATGAGCAGTTCTTC. The chain recombines TRBV11-3 with TRBJ2-1; a possible D gene is TRBD2 (5 bases). CDR3 size: 14 residues. V gave up 0 bases and J gave up 8 bases, with 11 bases separating them. CDR1 is SGHNT and CDR2 is YENEEA in the germline V gene.

This clonotype was counted only a few times. The chain is built from TRBV11-2 and TRBJ2-3; 7 bases are shared with TRBD2. V shed 2 bases, J shed 2 bases, and the junction held 7 bases outside the gene matches. The CDR3 runs to 16 residues. The germline gives CDR1 SGHAT, CDR2 FQNNGV. As DNA, the CDR3 is TGTGCCAGCAGCTTATTGATTGCGGGAGTCACAGATACGCAGTATTTT. This encodes CASSLLIAGVTDTQYF. The full variable domain, rest sourced from reference TRBV11-2 and TRBJ2-3, is EAGVAQSPRYKIIEKRQSVAFWCNPISGHATLYWYQQILGQGPKLLIQFQNNGVVDDSQLPKDRFSAERLKGVDSTLKIQPAKLEDSAVYLCASSLLIAGVTDTQYFGPGTRLTVL.

The chain links TRBV19 to TRBJ1-4; 7 bases align to TRBD1. The CDR3 is 14 residues long. Germline CDR1 LNHDA, CDR2 SQIVND (reference sequence). The ends lost 3 bases at V and 3 bases at J; junction bases unmatched: 1. DNA of the CDR3: TGTGCCAGTAGTATCGGGACAGCTAATGAAAAACTGTTTTTT. It is translated as CASSIGTANEKLFF.

The chain has TRBV9 and TRBJ1-5; D not resolved. Germline V CDR1 and CDR2: SGDLS, YYNGEE. The CDR3 extends over 14 amino acids. Trimming shortened V by 0 bases and J by 5 bases, and 9 bases separated the two germline ends. The chain's CDR3 is CASSVDGLHQPQHF. The CDR3 DNA sequence: TGTGCCAGCAGCGTAGACGGGCTCCATCAGCCCCAGCATTTT.

The table lists this clonotype with many counts. The chain couples TRBV7-2 to TRBJ2-5; D uncertain. Trimming pared 5 bases from V and 5 bases from J, leaving 6 bases between. Per the germline V gene, CDR1 is SGHTA and CDR2 is FQGNSA. The CDR3 loop spans 11 amino acids. The CDR3 protein is CASSPWETQYF. The CDR3 bases are TGTGCCAGCAGCCCCTGGGAGACCCAGTACTTC.